This T cell receptor (beta chain) comes out of a study of shared clonotypes between healthy human individuals. Using immunoSEQ multiplex PCR, the repertoire was profiled, and TCRdb retains in-frame clones only, with some absent. The profile shows roughly 1,500,000 clones, around 98% of them singletons. This CDR3 comprises 15 residues. With 3 bases removed from V and 4 bases from J, the gap between germline ends came to 12 bases. From germline, CDR1 is SNHLY and CDR2 FYNNEI. The sequenced sample consisted of naive CD4+ T cells sorted from blood. As for subset: CD45RA+ positively selected. The rearrangement joins TRBV2 to TRBJ2-2, with unresolved D. The source of this sequence is a man aged 25 to 45 in good health. The CDR3 spells CASSDPGRVTGELFF. CDR3 in DNA: TGTGCCAGCAGTGATCCGGGCCGGGTCACCGGGGAGCTGTTTTTT.